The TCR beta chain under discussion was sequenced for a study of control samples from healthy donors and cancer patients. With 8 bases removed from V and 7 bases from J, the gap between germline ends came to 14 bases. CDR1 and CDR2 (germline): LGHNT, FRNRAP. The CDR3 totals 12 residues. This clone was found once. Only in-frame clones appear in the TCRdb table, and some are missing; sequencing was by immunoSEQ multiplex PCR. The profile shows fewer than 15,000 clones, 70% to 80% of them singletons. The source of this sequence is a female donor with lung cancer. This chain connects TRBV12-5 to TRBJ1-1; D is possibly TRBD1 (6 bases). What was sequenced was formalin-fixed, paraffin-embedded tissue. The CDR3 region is CASIGGAGEAFF. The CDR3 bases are TGTGCTAGTATAGGGGGGGCGGGTGAAGCTTTCTTT. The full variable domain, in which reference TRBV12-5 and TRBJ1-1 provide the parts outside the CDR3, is DARVTQTPRHKVTEMGQEVTMRCQPILGHNTVFWYRQTMMQGLELLAYFRNRAPLDDSGMPKDRFSAEMPDATLATLKIQPSEPRDSAVYFCASIGGAGEAFFGQGTRLTVV.